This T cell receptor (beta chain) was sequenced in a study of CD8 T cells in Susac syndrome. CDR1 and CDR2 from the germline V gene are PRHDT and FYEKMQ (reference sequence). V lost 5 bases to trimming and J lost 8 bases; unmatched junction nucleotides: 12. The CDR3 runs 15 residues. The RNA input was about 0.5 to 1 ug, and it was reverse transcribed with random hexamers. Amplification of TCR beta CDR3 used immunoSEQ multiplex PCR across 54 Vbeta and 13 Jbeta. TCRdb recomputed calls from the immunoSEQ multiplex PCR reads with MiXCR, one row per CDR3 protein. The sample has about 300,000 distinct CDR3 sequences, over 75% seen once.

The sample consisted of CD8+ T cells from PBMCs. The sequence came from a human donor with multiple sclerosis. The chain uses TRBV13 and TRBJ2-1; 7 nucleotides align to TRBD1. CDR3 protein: CASSLLSGTAHEQFF. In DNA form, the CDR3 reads TGTGCCAGCAGCCTCCTTTCAGGGACAGCGCATGAGCAGTTCTTC. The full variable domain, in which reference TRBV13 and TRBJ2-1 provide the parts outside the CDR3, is AAGVIQSPRHLIKEKRETATLKCYPIPRHDTVYWYQQGPGQDPQFLISFYEKMQSDKGSIPDRFSAQQFSDYHSELNMSSLELGDSALYFCASSLLSGTAHEQFFGPGTRLTVL.